This T cell receptor (beta chain) was identified in a study of blood T cell repertoires in COVID-19. For the study at large: Samples representing acute and convalescent COVID-19 were sourced from the United States, Italy and Spain.

Germline CDR1 is MNHEY and CDR2 is SVGAGI. V lost 6 bases to trimming and J lost 5 bases; unmatched junction nucleotides: 11. The CDR3 contains 15 residues. TCRdb's table, derived via immunoSEQ multiplex PCR, lists solely in-frame clones and lacks some. Among roughly 190,000 clones listed, around 90% were seen once. This clonotype was sampled from a middle-aged man with active or convalescent COVID-19. The V gene is TRBV6-5, the J gene TRBJ1-1; 8 nucleotides match TRBD1. The source material was peripheral blood. In nucleotides, the CDR3 is TGTGCCAGCAGGGTGACAGGGGCTACCGGTACTGAAGCTTTCTTT. It yields the protein CASRVTGATGTEAFF.